Listed below are T cell receptor beta chains from one sample, sequenced in a study of naive and memory T cell subsets. One entry per CDR3 protein results from TCRdb running MiXCR on the 5' RACE reads. The sample has roughly 62,000 distinct CDR3 sequences, under 10% seen once; the top ten hold about 19%. Receptor source: a female donor in good health. Both conserved end residues are trimmed from each CDR3.

v_gene	len	j_gene	CDR3aa
TRBV2	9	TRBJ2-1	ASTPTVEQF
TRBV20-1	12	TRBJ2-7	SAPGGTSGSEQY
TRBV11-2	11	TRBJ2-5	ASSLDKAETQY
TRBV25-1	18	TRBJ1-4	ASSELPPLVRGRGGEKLF
TRBV29-1	13	TRBJ2-1	SAFGRQGRYNEQF
TRBV4-2	14	TRBJ2-6	ASSQDWKGAANVLT
TRBV5-1	15	TRBJ2-1	ASSLASNREILNEQF
TRBV5-1	14	TRBJ2-1	ASSLVGLADYNEQF
TRBV20-1	11	TRBJ2-5	SASLQGSETQY
TRBV7-9	11	TRBJ2-1	ASSLDERGEQF
TRBV29-1	11	TRBJ2-7	SVPLAGGPEQY
TRBV6-1	12	TRBJ2-7	ASSDLKSSYEQY
TRBV21-1	13	TRBJ1-1	ASSSRRYLNTEAF
TRBV12-3/TRBV12-4	12	TRBJ2-3	ASRADRGTDTQY
TRBV15	15	TRBJ1-5	ATSRDSYGGGNQPQH
TRBV13	13	TRBJ1-5	ASSGTGGRGQPQH
TRBV12-3/TRBV12-4	13	TRBJ2-5	ASSDRDTLGETQY
TRBV2	14	TRBJ1-3	ASSEGQYGSGNTIY
TRBV2	10	TRBJ2-7	ANRDSDYEQY
TRBV6-5	11	TRBJ1-5	ASSYSDGAPQH
TRBV20-1	10	TRBJ2-7	SARSLRYEQY
TRBV25-1	12	TRBJ2-7	ASSGPGTAYEQY
TRBV7-9	12	TRBJ1-1	ASSLMLVNTEAF
TRBV6-5	13	TRBJ2-7	ASSYSRGSGDEQY